This TCR beta chain was sequenced for a study of shared clonotypes between healthy human individuals. Comment on this clone: What it binds is not known.

Every contributor of samples was a Caucasian grown-up residing in Nashville, Tennessee. General study results and limits: Having only a few donors restricted how much genetic and exposure-history diversity was captured.

The CDR3 contains 13 residues. Trimming shortened V by 3 bases and J by 1 base, and 8 bases separated the two germline ends. The germline gives CDR1 SGHNT, CDR2 YYREEE (reference sequence). The data were produced by immunoSEQ multiplex PCR, yet TCRdb's version contains in-frame clones alone and is incomplete. The sample lists approximately 1,500,000 clones; over 95% were seen once. This receptor was obtained from a man aged 25 to 40 in good health. This chain links TRBV5-4 with TRBJ2-7, with D hard to call. Specimen: naive CD4+ T cells sorted from blood. Subset described: CD45RA+ positively selected. The CDR3 DNA reads as TGTGCCAGCAGCTCTTACAAATCCTACGAGCAGTACTTC. It specifies CASSSYKSYEQYF.